This TCR beta chain emerged from a study of control samples from healthy donors and cancer patients. There are 13 residues in the CDR3. Trimming cost V 0 bases and J 2 bases, with 3 bases left between them. Germline CDR1 is MGHRA and CDR2 is YSYEKL. Clones were sequenced by immunoSEQ multiplex PCR, and TCRdb holds only the in-frame ones, with some missing. The sample lists approximately 150,000 clones; more than 90% were seen once. The source is a man aged 25-45 years in good health. Sequencing input: blood. The chain uses TRBV4-1 and TRBJ2-3; no firm D call. In DNA form, the CDR3 reads TGCGCCAGCAGCCAAGACGCCACAGATACGCAGTATTTT. This gives the protein CASSQDATDTQYF.